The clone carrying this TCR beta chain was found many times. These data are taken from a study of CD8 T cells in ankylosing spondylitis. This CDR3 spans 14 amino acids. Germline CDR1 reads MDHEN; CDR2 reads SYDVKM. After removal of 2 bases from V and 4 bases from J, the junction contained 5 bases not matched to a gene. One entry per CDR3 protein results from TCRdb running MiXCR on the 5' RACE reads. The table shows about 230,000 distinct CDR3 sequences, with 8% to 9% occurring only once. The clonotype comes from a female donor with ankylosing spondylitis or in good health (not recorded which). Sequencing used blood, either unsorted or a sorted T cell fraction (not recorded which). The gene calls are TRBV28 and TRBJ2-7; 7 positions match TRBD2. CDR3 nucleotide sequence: TGTGCCAGCAGTTTACTCGCGGGAGTATACGAGCAGTACTTC. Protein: CASSLLAGVYEQYF.